This T cell receptor (beta chain) comes out of a study of cytomegalovirus exposure and HLA in healthy donors. Findings and caveats of the study: In vitro checks showed that a few CMV-associated chains really do target CMV antigens.

CDR3 length: 13 amino acids. The V gene's germline CDR1 is SEHNR and CDR2 FQNEAQ (reference sequence). V lost 6 bases and J 4 bases, leaving 12 bases between the germline ends. As to this clone: The target antigen is unknown.

Produced via immunoSEQ multiplex PCR; TCRdb's table is partial and in-frame only. The table includes hundreds of thousands of clones, about 87% detected once. The sample was PBMCs. The TCR comes from a man between 18 and 29 years old in good health and CMV-seronegative. The chain uses TRBV7-9 and TRBJ1-1; maybe TRBD1 (5 bases). In DNA, the CDR3 is TGTGCCAGCAGTTTTGTGCAGGGCACTGAAGCTTTCTTT. Translated, it gives CASSFVQGTEAFF.